A single sample is the source of the 31 T cell receptor beta chains below, sequenced in a study of regulatory T cells in long-lasting Graves disease. Investigators prepared the TCR beta libraries by applying iRepertoire HTBI primers and Arm-PCR of CDR3 regions. TCRdb re-analysed the multiplex PCR reads in MiXCR, keeping a single row per CDR3 protein. The sample holds approximately 690,000 distinct CDR3 sequences, approximately 31% seen once. Time point meaning: persistent/refractory GD, antithyroid drugs over 5 years with positive TRAb. PBMC-extracted RNA yielded the TCR library. This specimen consisted of peripheral blood mononuclear cells (PBMCs), obtained when the disease was refractory, from a patient treated with antithyroid drugs. These TCRs come from a female donor with Graves disease.

The J gene is TRBJ1-2, the V gene TRBV19; a possible D gene is TRBD1 (5 bases). Germline lookup yields CDR1 LNHDA and CDR2 SQIVND (reference sequence). Trimming removed 3 bases from V and 2 bases from J, with 16 bases in between. The CDR3 has 16 amino acids. The DNA for the CDR3 is TGTGCCAGTAGTATTCCTCACGACAGTTCGAACTATGGCTACACCTTC. Its protein product is CASSIPHDSSNYGYTF.

This clonotype was seen a handful of times. The chain is built from TRBV12-3 or TRBV12-4 and TRBJ2-2, with TRBD2 as a possible D gene (5 bases). This CDR3 has 16 residues. V shed 3 bases and J shed 1 base, with 12 bases lying between them. The DNA for the CDR3 is TGTGCCAGCAGTTTTTTCAACGGGATGAACACCGGGGAGCTGTTTTTT. Amino acid sequence: CASSFFNGMNTGELFF.

This chain uses TRBV5-1 with TRBJ1-1; D call uncertain. The ends were cut back, 0 bases at V and 4 bases at J, with 10 bases in the middle. Germline V gene data show CDR1 as SGHRS and CDR2 as YFSETQ. CDR3 size: 14 residues. DNA for the CDR3: TGCGCCAGCAGCTTGGGAGAAAGAGGCACTGAAGCTTTCTTT. This translates into CASSLGERGTEAFF.

In DNA form, the CDR3 reads TGCAGTGCCACTCCCGTTTCCCCCGGGACAGTAAGCGATAGCAATCAGCCCCAGCATTTT. Translating it yields CSATPVSPGTVSDSNQPQHF. J is TRBJ1-5 and V is TRBV20-1; 7 nucleotides match TRBD1. With V trimmed by 6 bases and J by 0 bases, 23 bases remained unmatched. This CDR3 comprises 20 residues. Germline-derived CDR1 and CDR2 are DFQATT and SNEGSKA (reference sequence).

In this sample, this clonotype turned up a few times. The chain recombines TRBV5-1 with TRBJ1-4; 7 positions agree with TRBD1. Germline V gene sequence: CDR1 SGHRS, CDR2 YFSETQ. CDR3 length: 14 amino acids. The V and J ends lost 4 bases and 8 bases, in that order; junction bases with no gene match: 8. CDR3 bases: TGCGCCAGCAGCGTGACAGGGAAGAAGGAAAAACTGTTTTTT. Its translation: CASSVTGKKEKLFF. The full variable domain, with the rest looked up from reference TRBV5-1 and TRBJ1-4, is KAGVTQTPRYLIKTRGQQVTLSCSPISGHRSVSWYQQTPGQGLQFLFEYFSETQRNKGNFPGRFSGRQFSNSRSEMNVSTLELGDSALYLCASSVTGKKEKLFFGSGTQLSVL.

The chain joins TRBV6-1 to TRBJ1-4; possible D gene TRBD1, 5 bases. The V end lost 2 bases, the J end lost 7 bases, and 14 bases lay between the germline ends. The CDR3 consists of 15 residues. CDR1 is MNHNS and CDR2 is SASEGT in the germline V gene. The CDR3 spells CASSEIGRASEKLFF. CDR3 nucleotides: TGTGCCAGCAGTGAAATCGGCAGGGCTTCTGAAAAACTGTTTTTT.

This clonotype showed up just a few times. V and J are TRBV12-3 or TRBV12-4 and TRBJ1-1; TRBD1 is a possible D gene (5 bases). This CDR3 has 12 residues. Trimming left V 6 bases short and J 7 bases short, with 12 bases between. The CDR3 loop reads CASSTGGGEAFF. Here the CDR3 DNA reads TGTGCCAGCAGCACTGGGGGAGGTGAAGCTTTCTTT.

This clonotype occurred a few times. The V and J genes are TRBV6-2 or TRBV6-3 and TRBJ1-1; D possibly corresponds to TRBD1 (5 bases). The CDR3 length is 15 residues. Germline lookup yields CDR1 MNHEY and CDR2 SVGEGT. V dropped 6 bases and J dropped 6 bases, with 20 bases sitting between them. This chain's CDR3 is CASREVGPLGAEAFF. In DNA, the CDR3 is TGTGCCAGCAGGGAAGTGGGCCCGTTGGGGGCTGAAGCTTTCTTT.

This clonotype was counted between two and nine times. This chain links TRBV5-1 with TRBJ1-1, with TRBD1 as a possible D gene (6 bases). This CDR3 region has 15 residues. The germline gives CDR1 SGHRS, CDR2 YFSETQ. The V and J ends lost 3 bases and 1 base respectively, with 13 bases between them. Here the CDR3 DNA reads TGCGCCAGCAGCTGGGGGGCCGCGAAGAACACTGAAGCTTTCTTT. This sequence encodes CASSWGAAKNTEAFF.

This clonotype was counted ten times or more. The chain uses TRBV6-1 and TRBJ1-1; D possibly corresponds to TRBD1 (6 bases). The V end was cut by 5 bases, the J end by 1 base, with 8 bases between. CDR1 and CDR2 (germline): MNHNS, SASEGT. The CDR3 is 13 residues long. CDR3 region: CASSRTANTEAFF. CDR3 nucleotides: TGTGCCAGCAGTCGGACAGCGAACACTGAAGCTTTCTTT.

This clonotype was seen only a few times. The V gene is TRBV6-5, the J gene TRBJ2-7; TRBD2 agrees at 8 bases. The V and J ends lost 2 bases and 5 bases, in that order; junction bases with no gene match: 11. Germline-derived CDR1 and CDR2 are MNHEY and SVGAGI. The CDR3 has 16 residues. CDR3 protein: CASSYRTSGDWHEQYF. CDR3 DNA sequence: TGTGCCAGCAGTTACAGAACTAGCGGAGATTGGCACGAGCAGTACTTC.

This clonotype was recorded a few times. The V gene is TRBV7-9, the J gene TRBJ2-5; no clear D. CDR1 is SEHNR, CDR2 FQNEAQ, per germline (reference sequence). V was shortened by 0 bases and J by 5 bases, with 4 bases between the two germline ends. The CDR3 consists of 12 residues. The DNA of the CDR3 is TGTGCCAGCAGCTTAGCGACCGAGACCCAGTACTTC. Residues: CASSLATETQYF.

Notes on this clonotype: A read error may be the cause here, since a much bigger clone is one base away. The chain is built from TRBV6-2 or TRBV6-3 and TRBJ1-1; no firm D call. The CDR3 extends over 16 amino acids. Germline V gives CDR1 MNHEY, CDR2 SVGEGT. In DNA, the CDR3 is TGTGCCAGCGGTTACTCGTTTGTGAACTTTAACACTGAAGCTTTCTTT. Its protein product is CASGYSFVNFNTEAFF.

This chain connects TRBV15 to TRBJ1-1; the D is unclear. The CDR3 contains 13 residues. CDR1 is LNHNV, CDR2 YYDKDF, per germline (reference sequence). The germline V and J ends were trimmed by 6 bases and 5 bases, with 13 bases remaining between them. The CDR3 region has the DNA TGTGCCACCAGGTCCGGGGAAGGAACTGAAGCTTTCTTT. Its protein is CATRSGEGTEAFF.

This clonotype has more than one count but fewer than ten. The rearrangement links TRBV5-5 to TRBJ1-2; D is undetermined. Germline lookup yields CDR1 SGHKS and CDR2 YYEKEE (reference sequence). Trimming stripped 3 bases from V and 1 base from J, with 7 bases between. The length of the CDR3 is 13 residues. CDR3 amino acids: CASSSQVNYGYTF. In DNA form, the CDR3 reads TGTGCCAGCAGCTCGCAGGTTAACTATGGCTACACCTTC.

The CDR3 DNA sequence: TGTGCCAGCAGCTCGATCACCCCTCACACTGAAGCTTTCTTT. Amino acid sequence: CASSSITPHTEAFF. The rearrangement uses TRBV11-2 and TRBJ1-1, with D unclear. The germline V and J ends were trimmed by 4 bases and 3 bases, with 12 bases remaining between them. The germline CDR1 and CDR2 sequences are SGHAT and FQNNGV. The CDR3 runs to 14 residues.

This clonotype was found a few times. This chain connects TRBV20-1 to TRBJ1-1; D perhaps matches TRBD1 (5 bases). This CDR3 region has 15 residues. Germline V lookup: CDR1 DFQATT, CDR2 SNEGSKA (reference sequence). The ends were cut back, 0 bases at V and 5 bases at J, with 16 bases in the middle. CDR3 DNA: TGCAGTGCTAGAGACTACGGGGACGTTGTGACTGAAGCTTTCTTT. It encodes CSARDYGDVVTEAFF.

This sequence joins TRBV20-1 and TRBJ2-7; D call uncertain. CDR3 length equals 15 residues. V was cut by 0 bases and J by 5 bases, with 17 bases left in between. Germline V lookup: CDR1 DFQATT, CDR2 SNEGSKA (reference sequence). The CDR3 nucleotides read TGCAGTGCTAGAGAATGGACCATGAGGACCAACGAGCAGTACTTC. Translation gives CSAREWTMRTNEQYF.

This clonotype occurred a few times. V usage is TRBV3-1 and J usage is TRBJ1-2; TRBD1 aligns across 8 bases. The J segment lost 0 bases and the V segment lost 0 bases, leaving 9 bases of the junction unmatched. The CDR3 covers 18 residues. CDR1 and CDR2 from the germline V gene are LGHDT and YNNKEL (reference sequence). CDR3 in amino acids: CASSQDFGTGGTNYGYTF. The CDR3, as DNA: TGTGCCAGCAGCCAAGATTTCGGGACAGGTGGTACTAACTATGGCTACACCTTC.

This clonotype was seen more than once but under ten times. The chain recombines TRBV10-2 with TRBJ1-5; TRBD1 is a possible D gene (6 bases). The CDR3 length is 12 residues. Trimming cost V 10 bases and J 3 bases, with 10 bases left between them. Germline CDR1 is WSHSY and CDR2 is SAAADI. The DNA of the CDR3 is TGCGCCACAGGGGTTAACAATCAGCCCCAGCATTTT. Translation gives CATGVNNQPQHF.

The V gene is TRBV5-5, the J gene TRBJ2-7; 7 nucleotides line up with TRBD1. Trimming at V came to 0 bases and at J to 6 bases, leaving 12 bases not matched to a gene. This CDR3 spans 16 amino acids. Per germline, CDR1 SGHKS and CDR2 YYEKEE (reference sequence). CDR3 loop: CASSLGQGRGLGEQYF. CDR3 nucleotides: TGTGCCAGCAGCTTGGGACAGGGACGGGGTTTAGGCGAGCAGTACTTC. Full variable domain (outside the CDR3, taken from reference TRBV5-5 and TRBJ2-7): DAGVTQSPTHLIKTRGQQVTLRCSPISGHKSVSWYQQVLGQGPQFIFQYYEKEERGRGNFPDRFSARQFPNYSSELNVNALLLGDSALYLCASSLGQGRGLGEQYFGPGTRLTVT.

The rearrangement uses TRBV27 and TRBJ1-1, with D possibly matching TRBD1 (6 bases). Trimming pared 4 bases from V and 3 bases from J, leaving 15 bases between. The germline V gene encodes CDR1 MNHEY and CDR2 SMNVEV (reference sequence). This CDR3 is 15 amino acids long. CDR3 protein: CASSSTLRGDTEAFF. CDR3 nucleotides: TGTGCCAGCAGTTCTACACTAAGGGGGGACACTGAAGCTTTCTTT.

The V call is TRBV11-1, the J call TRBJ2-7, with D uncertain. CDR1 SGHAT and CDR2 FQDESV come from the germline V gene (reference sequence). CDR3 size: 11 residues. V lost 1 base to trimming and J lost 6 bases, with 4 bases between them. CDR3 sequence reads: CASSLEGEQYF. The DNA for the CDR3 is TGTGCCAGCAGCTTAGAGGGCGAGCAGTACTTC.

This clonotype was observed a handful of times. The chain carries TRBV28 and TRBJ1-1; 8 nucleotides align to TRBD1. The V segment lost 3 bases and the J segment 4 bases; nucleotides outside the gene matches: 10. The CDR3 consists of 16 residues. CDR1 is MDHEN, CDR2 SYDVKM, per germline. The CDR3 region is CASSFRTGPVGTEAFF. The CDR3 DNA sequence: TGTGCCAGCAGTTTTAGGACAGGGCCGGTCGGCACTGAAGCTTTCTTT.

CDR3 loop: CASSTREGSYSGNTIYF. The CDR3 DNA is TGTGCCAGCAGCACAAGGGAAGGGAGCTACTCTGGAAACACCATATATTTT. This chain connects TRBV11-2 to TRBJ1-3; D uncertain. Trimming took 5 bases from V and 0 from J, leaving 17 bases between them. The CDR3 spans 17 residues. Germline V CDR1 and CDR2: SGHAT, FQNNGV.

This clonotype came up many times. This sequence joins TRBV15 and TRBJ1-1, with 10 bases that match TRBD1. Germline loops: CDR1 LNHNV, CDR2 YYDKDF (reference sequence). After removal of 3 bases from V and 1 base from J, the junction contained 2 bases not matched to a gene. CDR3 length equals 15 residues. The CDR3 here is CATSRDRGTNTEAFF. As DNA, the CDR3 is TGTGCCACCAGCAGGGACAGGGGGACGAACACTGAAGCTTTCTTT.

The rearrangement joins TRBV9 to TRBJ1-1; the D is unclear. Trimming stripped 0 bases from V and 5 bases from J, with 11 bases between. Germline assignment: CDR1 SGDLS and CDR2 YYNGEE. This CDR3 spans 14 amino acids. In nucleotides, the CDR3 is TGTGCCAGCAGCGTAGACCTGGAGGGTACTGAAGCTTTCTTT. Translation: CASSVDLEGTEAFF.

This chain connects TRBV10-3 to TRBJ1-2; the match to TRBD1 covers 7 bases. The CDR3 consists of 16 residues. V trimming: 1 base; J trimming: 4 bases; junction bases outside the gene matches: 9. The germline gives CDR1 ENHRY, CDR2 SYGVKD. The CDR3 region is CAISELGGGTAYGYTF. CDR3 nucleotide sequence: TGTGCCATCAGTGAGTTGGGGGGAGGGACAGCCTATGGCTACACCTTC.

In this sample, this clonotype turned up a few times. The CDR3 loop is CASSRAHVAYGYTF. CDR3 coding DNA: TGTGCCAGCAGCCGGGCCCACGTTGCCTATGGCTACACCTTC. The chain joins TRBV6-1 to TRBJ1-2, with D unclear. Trimming stripped 6 bases from V and 4 bases from J, with 15 bases between. This CDR3 region has 14 residues. The germline CDR1 and CDR2 sequences are MNHNS and SASEGT.

This clonotype came up a few times. The chain has TRBV20-1 and TRBJ2-4; D is perhaps TRBD2 (6 bases). This CDR3 has 15 amino acids. V was pared by 5 bases and J by 4 bases, with 18 bases between. Germline lookup yields CDR1 DFQATT and CDR2 SNEGSKA (reference sequence). The CDR3 region has the DNA TGCAGTGCTTCAAGGACGGGAGCAGCAAAAAACATTCAGTACTTC. This translates into CSASRTGAAKNIQYF.

The chain combines TRBV7-2 with TRBJ1-1; TRBD1 might be the D (6 bases). The CDR3 length is 14 residues. CDR1 and CDR2 (germline): SGHTA, FQGNSA. Trimming cost V 5 bases and J 4 bases, with 14 bases left between them. DNA of the CDR3: TGTGCCAGCAGCCCCGGGGGCGGGAGCACTGAAGCTTTCTTT. This sequence encodes CASSPGGGSTEAFF.